The present entry profiles one T cell receptor (beta chain) with its context. Measured with immunoSEQ multiplex PCR; TCRdb has only the in-frame clones, and not every one. The data show 300,000 to 350,000 clones, with 70% to 75% seen just once and less than 11% held by the top ten. V gave up 0 bases and J gave up 5 bases, with 9 bases separating them. Germline values: CDR1 SGHRS, CDR2 YFSETQ. This CDR3 is 14 amino acids long. This sample is part of a study of shared clonotypes between healthy human individuals. This TCR derives from a man aged 25 to 40 in good health. The sample was memory CD4+ T cells sorted from blood. Subset of the sample: CD45RA-negative fraction. The V and J genes are TRBV5-1 and TRBJ1-5; D remains unclear. CDR3 bases: TGCGCCAGCAGCTTGGGGGCCAGCGATCAGCCCCAGCATTTT. Translating it yields CASSLGASDQPQHF.